The TCR beta chain under discussion was sequenced for a study of cytomegalovirus exposure and HLA in healthy donors. As for the study in general: Both the roughly 120 validation repertoires and the approximately 670 first-cohort repertoires used the same platform, as reported by a later analysis.

Produced via immunoSEQ multiplex PCR; TCRdb's table is partial and in-frame only. In the table there are about 76,000 clones, approximately 93% of which are singletons. The CDR3 extends over 17 amino acids. V lost 3 bases and J lost 6; bases outside the gene matches: 10. Looked up from germline, CDR1 is LNHDA and CDR2 is SQIVND (reference sequence). Study-wide results and caveats: Most observed TCR sequences were rare, whereas some public TCRs were detected in many donors. In the approximately 130 validation repertoires, under 95% of cluster scores exceeded 0, per a later analysis.

A remark on this clone: Antigen specificity is unknown.

The rearrangement uses TRBV19 and TRBJ1-5; TRBD1 matches at 11 bases. This receptor was obtained from a man younger than 35 in good health and CMV-seropositive. Sequenced sample: PBMCs. The CDR3 DNA reads as TGTGCCAGTAGTATGGGACAGGGGGGTTCGTTTGTTCAGCCCCAGCATTTT. Amino acid sequence: CASSMGQGGSFVQPQHF.